This T cell receptor beta chain was observed in a study of blood T cell repertoires in COVID-19. The overall study: Samples of COVID-19 (acute and convalescent) were obtained from the United States, Italy and Spain.

TCRdb keeps only in-frame clones here, not all; method: immunoSEQ multiplex PCR. The table has approximately 130,000 clones, approximately 84% seen once. Material: peripheral blood. This receptor was identified in a woman in her forties or fifties who had recovered from COVID-19.

The CDR3 nucleotides read TGTGCCAGCAGCCTACTAGCGGGAAACTACAATGAGCAGTTCTTC. This codes for CASSLLAGNYNEQFF. The chain recombines TRBV11-2 with TRBJ2-1; TRBD2 matches at 10 bases. The ends lost 5 bases at V and 3 bases at J; junction bases unmatched: 4. CDR1 SGHAT and CDR2 FQNNGV come from the germline V gene. The CDR3 length is 15 residues. Looking up the rest from reference TRBV11-2 and TRBJ2-1 gives the full variable domain: EAGVAQSPRYKIIEKRQSVAFWCNPISGHATLYWYQQILGQGPKLLIQFQNNGVVDDSQLPKDRFSAERLKGVDSTLKIQPAKLEDSAVYLCASSLLAGNYNEQFFGPGTRLTVL.